The source of this TCR beta chain is a study of T cells in Graves' hyperthyroidism and ophthalmopathy. This clonotype was found many times. As yet, its antigen is unknown. The V gene lost 2 bases and the J gene lost 5 bases, with 16 bases spanning the gap. CDR1 is SQVTM, CDR2 ANQGSEA, per germline. This CDR3 is built from 15 residues. What was amplified from RNA transcripts were TCR beta CDR3 regions. When the TCR CDR3 underwent first-round RT-PCR, the HTBI primer set was used. TCRdb reanalysed the multiplex PCR reads using MiXCR and keeps one entry per CDR3 protein. Seen here are 300,000 to 500,000 distinct CDR3 sequences, just under 15% observed once, and the top ten hold about 30%. Patients aged 18 to 65 with hyperthyroidism were newly diagnosed, with duration under 2 months. PBMCs were derived from 7.5 to 10 ml fresh peripheral blood. Overall study findings and caveats: Most clonotypes that expanded in the thyroid above 0.001 also showed up in blood.

The specimen sequenced was blood. The chain employs TRBV29-1 and TRBJ2-1, with a weak D call TRBD2 (5 bases). The source is a woman in her thirties with Graves' hyperthyroidism. The CDR3 loop reads CSVESWSRADNEQFF. The CDR3 nucleotides are TGCAGCGTTGAATCATGGTCGAGGGCTGACAATGAGCAGTTCTTC.